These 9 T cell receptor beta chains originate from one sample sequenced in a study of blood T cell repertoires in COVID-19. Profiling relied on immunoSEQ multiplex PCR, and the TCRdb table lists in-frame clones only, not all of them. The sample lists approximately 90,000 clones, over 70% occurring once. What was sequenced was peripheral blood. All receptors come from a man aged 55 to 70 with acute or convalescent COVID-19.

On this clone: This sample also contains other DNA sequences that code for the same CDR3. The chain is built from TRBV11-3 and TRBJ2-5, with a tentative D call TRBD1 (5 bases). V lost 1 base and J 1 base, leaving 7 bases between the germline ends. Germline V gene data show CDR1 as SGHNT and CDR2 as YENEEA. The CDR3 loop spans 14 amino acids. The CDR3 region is CASSLGTGQETQYF. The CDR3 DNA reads TGTGCCAGCAGCTTAGGAACAGGCCAAGAGACCCAGTACTTC.

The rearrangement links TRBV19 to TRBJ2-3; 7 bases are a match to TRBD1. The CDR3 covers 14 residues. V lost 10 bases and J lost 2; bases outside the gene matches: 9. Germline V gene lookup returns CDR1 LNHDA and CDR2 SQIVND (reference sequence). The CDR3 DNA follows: TGTGCCACAGAGGCGGACAGGAACACAGATACGCAGTATTTT. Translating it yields CATEADRNTDTQYF.

The CDR3 spells CASSLSPWAETNYGYTF. CDR3 bases: TGTGCCAGCAGCTTATCCCCGTGGGCCGAAACTAACTATGGCTACACCTTC. This chain connects TRBV7-8 to TRBJ1-2; D is unresolved. Germline V gene sequence: CDR1 SGHVS, CDR2 FQNEAQ. This CDR3 spans 17 amino acids. V gave up 2 bases and J gave up 0 bases, with 16 bases separating them. Full variable domain (missing parts from reference TRBV7-8 and TRBJ1-2): GAGVSQSPRYKVAKRGQDVALRCDPISGHVSLFWYQQALGQGPEFLTYFQNEAQLDKSGLPSDRFFAERPEGSVSTLKIQRTQQEDSAVYLCASSLSPWAETNYGYTFGSGTRLTVV.

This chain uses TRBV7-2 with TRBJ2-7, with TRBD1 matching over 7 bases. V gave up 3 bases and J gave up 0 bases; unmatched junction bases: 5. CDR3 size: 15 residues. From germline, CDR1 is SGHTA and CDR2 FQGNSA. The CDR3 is CASSFIRGTSYEQYF. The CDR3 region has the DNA TGTGCCAGCAGCTTCATCAGGGGGACCTCCTACGAGCAGTACTTC.

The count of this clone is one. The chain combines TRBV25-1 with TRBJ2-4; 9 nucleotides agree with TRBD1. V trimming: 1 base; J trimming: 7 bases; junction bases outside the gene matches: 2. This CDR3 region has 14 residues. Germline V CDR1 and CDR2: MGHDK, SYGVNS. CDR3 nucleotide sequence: TGTGCCAGCAGTGAATTCGGGACAGGGAACATTCAGTACTTC. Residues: CASSEFGTGNIQYF.

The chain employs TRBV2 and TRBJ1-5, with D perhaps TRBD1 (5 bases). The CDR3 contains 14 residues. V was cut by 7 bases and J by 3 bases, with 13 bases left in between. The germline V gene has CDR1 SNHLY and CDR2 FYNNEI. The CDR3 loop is CASTPQVDNQPQHF. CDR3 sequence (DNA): TGTGCCAGCACCCCACAGGTTGACAATCAGCCCCAGCATTTT.

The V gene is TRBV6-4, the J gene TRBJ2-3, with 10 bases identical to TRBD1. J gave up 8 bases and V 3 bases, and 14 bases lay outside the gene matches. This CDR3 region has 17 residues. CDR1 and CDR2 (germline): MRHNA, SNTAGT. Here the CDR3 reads CASSEMPGTGDFGTQYF. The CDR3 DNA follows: TGTGCCAGCAGTGAGATGCCCGGGACAGGGGATTTCGGTACGCAGTATTTT.

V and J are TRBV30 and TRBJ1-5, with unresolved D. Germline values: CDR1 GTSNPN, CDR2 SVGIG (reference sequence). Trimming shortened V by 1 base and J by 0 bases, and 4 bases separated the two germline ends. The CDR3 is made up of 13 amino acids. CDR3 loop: CAWSGGSNQPQHF. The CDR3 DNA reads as TGTGCCTGGAGTGGCGGTAGCAATCAGCCCCAGCATTTT.

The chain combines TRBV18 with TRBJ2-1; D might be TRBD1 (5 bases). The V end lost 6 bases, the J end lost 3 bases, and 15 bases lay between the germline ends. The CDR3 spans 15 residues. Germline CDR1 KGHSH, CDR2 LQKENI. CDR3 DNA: TGTGCCAGCTCGCAAGGACACCCCGACTACAATGAGCAGTTCTTC. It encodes CASSQGHPDYNEQFF.